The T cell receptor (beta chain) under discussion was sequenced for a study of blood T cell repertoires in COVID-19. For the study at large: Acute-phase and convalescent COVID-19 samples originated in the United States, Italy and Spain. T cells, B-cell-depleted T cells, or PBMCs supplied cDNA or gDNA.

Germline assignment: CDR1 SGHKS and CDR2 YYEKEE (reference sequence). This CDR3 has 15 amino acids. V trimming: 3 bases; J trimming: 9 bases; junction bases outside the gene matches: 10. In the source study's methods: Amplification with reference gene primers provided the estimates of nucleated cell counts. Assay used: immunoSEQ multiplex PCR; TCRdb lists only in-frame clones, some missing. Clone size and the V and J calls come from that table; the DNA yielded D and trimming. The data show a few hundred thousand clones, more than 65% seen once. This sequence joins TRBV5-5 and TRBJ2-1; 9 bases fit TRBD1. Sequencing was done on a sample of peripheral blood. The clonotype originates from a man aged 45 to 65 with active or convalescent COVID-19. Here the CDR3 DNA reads TGTGCCAGCAGCTCCTCGGGACAGGGTAGCGGTGAGCAGTTCTTC. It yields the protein CASSSSGQGSGEQFF.